The 32 T cell receptor beta chains below all came from one sample that was sequenced in a study of blood T cell repertoires in COVID-19. The assay was immunoSEQ multiplex PCR, and TCRdb's table has in-frame clones only and misses some. The sample has some 130,000 clones, about nine tenths seen once. Sequenced material: peripheral blood. The receptors stem from a man between 45 and 60 years old with acute or convalescent COVID-19.

J is TRBJ2-2 and V is TRBV14, with TRBD2 matching over 10 bases. J was trimmed by 5 bases and V by 1 base; bases with no gene match: 7. The CDR3 covers 17 residues. Germline V gene data show CDR1 as SGHDN and CDR2 as FVKESK. DNA of the CDR3: TGTGCCAGCAGCCAAGCCACTAGCGGGATCAGGACCGGGGAGCTGTTTTTT. Protein: CASSQATSGIRTGELFF.

V and J are TRBV10-3 and TRBJ1-4; 7 nucleotides agree with TRBD1. CDR3 length equals 13 residues. Germline lookup yields CDR1 ENHRY and CDR2 SYGVKD. Trimming at V came to 10 bases and at J to 4 bases, leaving 6 bases not matched to a gene. The CDR3 spells CATKRGLNEKLFF. For the CDR3, the DNA is TGTGCCACCAAAAGGGGGCTTAATGAAAAACTGTTTTTT.

This clone has just a few counts. CDR3 in amino acids: CASSNQGANEQYF. The CDR3 DNA reads TGTGCCAGCAGCAACCAGGGGGCCAACGAGCAGTACTTC. The rearrangement joins TRBV5-4 to TRBJ2-7; 8 bases agree with TRBD1. V dropped 4 bases and J dropped 5; count of bases not matched to a gene: 5. Germline CDR1 SGHNT, CDR2 YYREEE (reference sequence). CDR3 size: 13 residues.

The chain employs TRBV29-1 and TRBJ2-7; D may be TRBD1 (5 bases). Germline lookup yields CDR1 SQVTM and CDR2 ANQGSEA. Trimming pared 1 base from V and 4 bases from J, leaving 20 bases between. The length of the CDR3 is 16 residues. The CDR3 is CSVEGSPGRPGYEQYF. The DNA of the CDR3 is TGCAGCGTTGAAGGGAGCCCAGGGCGCCCCGGGTACGAGCAGTACTTC.

This sequence joins TRBV10-2 and TRBJ2-2; 7 positions agree with TRBD2. This CDR3 region has 15 residues. The V gene's germline CDR1 is WSHSY and CDR2 SAAADI. V lost 6 bases, J lost 5 bases, and 9 bases stayed unmatched. The CDR3 region is CASRTEREGTGELFF. For the CDR3, the DNA is TGCGCCAGCAGGACTGAGCGGGAAGGTACCGGGGAGCTGTTTTTT.

The chain joins TRBV7-3 to TRBJ1-6; D is perhaps TRBD1 (5 bases). Per the germline V gene, CDR1 is SGHTA and CDR2 is FQGTGA. This CDR3 has 13 residues. V gave up 6 bases and J gave up 3 bases, with 6 bases separating them. CDR3 coding DNA: TGTGCCAGCAGACAGGACTATAATTCACCCCTCCACTTT. Protein: CASRQDYNSPLHF.

V is TRBV18 and J is TRBJ1-6; 7 bases match TRBD1. The CDR3 sequence is 15 residues long. Trimming took 6 bases from V and 7 from J; bases not matched to a gene: 9. Germline V lookup: CDR1 KGHSH, CDR2 LQKENI. The CDR3 nucleotides read TGTGCCAGCTCCAGCCAGGGACAGAGGAATTCACCCCTCCACTTT. Translated: CASSSQGQRNSPLHF.

This clone was recorded once. This chain links TRBV11-2 with TRBJ2-1; possible D gene TRBD2, 5 bases. Germline assignment: CDR1 SGHAT and CDR2 FQNNGV. V lost 5 bases to trimming and J lost 5 bases, with 10 bases between them. This CDR3 is built from 13 residues. In DNA, the CDR3 is TGTGCCAGCAGCCCACGGGAACACAATGAGCAGTTCTTC. This sequence encodes CASSPREHNEQFF.

The chain uses TRBV5-4 and TRBJ2-7, with 8 bases fitting TRBD2. In germline, CDR1 is SGHNT, CDR2 YYREEE (reference sequence). With V trimmed by 2 bases and J by 5 bases, 6 bases remained unmatched. The CDR3 is made up of 14 amino acids. Here the CDR3 reads CASSLSGSRNEQYF. In nucleotides, the CDR3 is TGTGCCAGCAGCTTAAGCGGGAGTAGGAACGAGCAGTACTTC. The full variable domain, its missing parts supplied by reference TRBV5-4 and TRBJ2-7, is ETGVTQSPTHLIKTRGQQVTLRCSSQSGHNTVSWYQQALGQGPQFIFQYYREEENGRGNFPPRFSGLQFPNYSSELNVNALELDDSALYLCASSLSGSRNEQYFGPGTRLTVT.

This chain connects TRBV20-1 to TRBJ1-4, with D hard to call. Germline lookup yields CDR1 DFQATT and CDR2 SNEGSKA (reference sequence). The CDR3 length is 15 residues. V lost 3 bases to trimming and J lost 6 bases, with 17 bases between them. The CDR3, as DNA: TGCAGTGCTAGTGCCCCCGAGGTGTGGGATGAAAAACTGTTTTTT. It specifies CSASAPEVWDEKLFF.

This chain uses TRBV11-2 with TRBJ1-5; 9 positions agree with TRBD1. Germline lookup yields CDR1 SGHAT and CDR2 FQNNGV. Germline trimming cut 4 bases from V and 1 base from J; bases unmatched to any gene: 5. The CDR3 loop spans 16 amino acids. CDR3 bases: TGTGCCAGCAGCTCTGGGACAGGGAGAAGCAATCAGCCCCAGCATTTT. Its protein product is CASSSGTGRSNQPQHF. Full variable domain (remainder filled in from reference TRBV11-2 and TRBJ1-5): EAGVAQSPRYKIIEKRQSVAFWCNPISGHATLYWYQQILGQGPKLLIQFQNNGVVDDSQLPKDRFSAERLKGVDSTLKIQPAKLEDSAVYLCASSSGTGRSNQPQHFGDGTRLSIL.

The chain combines TRBV19 with TRBJ1-6, with 7 bases matching TRBD1. This CDR3 is built from 14 residues. Germline values: CDR1 LNHDA, CDR2 SQIVND (reference sequence). With V trimmed by 2 bases and J by 9 bases, 4 bases remained unmatched. This chain's CDR3 is CASSITGVVSPLHF. For the CDR3, the DNA is TGTGCCAGTAGTATAACAGGGGTCGTTTCACCCCTCCACTTT.

This clone was found a few times. V and J are TRBV7-8 and TRBJ1-1; D not resolved. V was shortened by 4 bases and J by 1 base, with 10 bases between the two germline ends. The CDR3 length is 14 residues. The germline V gene encodes CDR1 SGHVS and CDR2 FQNEAQ. The chain's CDR3 is CASSSGGRNTEAFF. The CDR3 DNA follows: TGTGCCAGCAGCTCCGGCGGGCGGAACACTGAAGCTTTCTTT. The whole variable domain, filled in from reference TRBV7-8 and TRBJ1-1, reads GAGVSQSPRYKVAKRGQDVALRCDPISGHVSLFWYQQALGQGPEFLTYFQNEAQLDKSGLPSDRFFAERPEGSVSTLKIQRTQQEDSAVYLCASSSGGRNTEAFFGQGTRLTVV.

V usage is TRBV27 and J usage is TRBJ1-1, with 9 bases identical to TRBD1. V lost 4 bases, J lost 4 bases, and 7 bases stayed unmatched. This CDR3 contains 15 residues. Germline lookup yields CDR1 MNHEY and CDR2 SMNVEV (reference sequence). The CDR3 here is CASSSGTGLPTEAFF. The CDR3 nucleotides read TGTGCCAGCAGTTCGGGGACAGGGCTTCCCACTGAAGCTTTCTTT.

The rearrangement links TRBV6-6 to TRBJ1-1; the D gene is possibly TRBD1 (6 bases). Germline values: CDR1 MNHNY, CDR2 SVGAGI (reference sequence). The V end lost 5 bases, the J end lost 8 bases, and 18 bases lay between the germline ends. The CDR3 length is 14 residues. The CDR3 loop reads CASSLQGQNPEAFF. CDR3 nucleotides: TGTGCCAGCAGTCTCCAAGGACAGAACCCCGAAGCTTTCTTT.

The chain uses TRBV18 and TRBJ1-6; possibly TRBD1 for D (5 bases). Trimming cost V 3 bases and J 9 bases, with 12 bases left between them. The CDR3 sequence is 14 residues long. Germline CDR1 is KGHSH and CDR2 is LQKENI. The CDR3 region is CASSPTGGGSPLHF. For the CDR3, the DNA is TGTGCCAGCTCACCTACAGGTGGTGGTTCACCCCTCCACTTT.

The chain combines TRBV4-2 with TRBJ1-3, with 8 bases that match TRBD1. Per germline, CDR1 LGHNA and CDR2 YNFKEQ. This CDR3 spans 17 amino acids. V lost 3 bases and J lost 2; bases outside the gene matches: 9. CDR3 in DNA: TGTGCCAGCAGCCAGGTGAATCGACAGGGGACTGGAAACACCATATATTTT. Amino acid sequence: CASSQVNRQGTGNTIYF.

This clone was observed a single time. The chain links TRBV7-9 to TRBJ1-1, with D tentatively TRBD1 (5 bases). Between the trimmed V and J ends, which lost 3 bases and 5 bases, there was a span of 10 bases. This CDR3 region has 13 residues. Germline V gives CDR1 SEHNR, CDR2 FQNEAQ (reference sequence). The CDR3 DNA reads as TGTGCCAGCAGCTTCCAGGAGGGGACTGAAGCTTTCTTT. Protein product: CASSFQEGTEAFF.

This sequence joins TRBV9 and TRBJ1-2; 7 bases agree with TRBD1. This CDR3 is 12 amino acids long. The V and J ends lost 4 bases and 5 bases, in that order; junction bases with no gene match: 2. Per the germline V gene, CDR1 is SGDLS and CDR2 is YYNGEE. The CDR3 sequence is CASSTQGYGYTF. In DNA, the CDR3 is TGTGCCAGCAGCACACAGGGGTATGGCTACACCTTC.

V is TRBV19 and J is TRBJ2-7, with 9 bases that match TRBD2. Germline values: CDR1 LNHDA, CDR2 SQIVND (reference sequence). The CDR3 totals 16 residues. Trimming at V came to 5 bases and at J to 8 bases, leaving 16 bases not matched to a gene. CDR3 DNA: TGTGCCAGTAGTTCCTATAGCGGGAGCTATGAGGGGCAGCAGTACTTC. Translated, it gives CASSSYSGSYEGQQYF.

J is TRBJ2-2 and V is TRBV2; D remains ambiguous. Trimming cost V 4 bases and J 7 bases, with 10 bases left between them. Germline V gives CDR1 SNHLY, CDR2 FYNNEI. This CDR3 spans 13 amino acids. The CDR3 DNA is TGTGCCAGCAGTGCCGCAGGTCACGGGGAGCTGTTTTTT. Its translation is CASSAAGHGELFF.

The CDR3 coding sequence is TGTGCCAGCAGCTTAGTCGGGACTAGCTCGAACTACGAGCAGTACTTC. Translating it yields CASSLVGTSSNYEQYF. This sequence joins TRBV7-2 and TRBJ2-7; 9 positions match TRBD2. CDR1 is SGHTA and CDR2 is FQGNSA in the germline V gene. V shed 1 base, J shed 3 bases, and the junction held 7 bases outside the gene matches. The CDR3 is made up of 16 amino acids.

The V call is TRBV19, the J call TRBJ1-5, with TRBD1 matching 9 bases. CDR3 length: 16 amino acids. Per the germline V gene, CDR1 is LNHDA and CDR2 is SQIVND (reference sequence). J gave up 8 bases and V 5 bases, and 13 bases lay outside the gene matches. The CDR3 spells CASSGAGQGPQEPQHF. In nucleotides, the CDR3 is TGTGCCAGTAGTGGAGCGGGACAGGGTCCCCAGGAGCCCCAGCATTTT.

This chain uses TRBV6-5 with TRBJ1-2, with D unresolved. The CDR3 extends over 14 amino acids. V lost 5 bases and J lost 3, with 13 bases in between. Germline loops: CDR1 MNHEY, CDR2 SVGAGI. The CDR3 loop reads CASSPKVADYGYTF. CDR3 sequence (DNA): TGTGCCAGCAGTCCTAAGGTGGCGGACTATGGCTACACCTTC.

V usage is TRBV10-3 and J usage is TRBJ2-7, with 8 bases matching TRBD1. The V and J ends lost 6 bases and 6 bases, in that order; junction bases with no gene match: 10. This CDR3 region has 14 residues. Germline assignment: CDR1 ENHRY and CDR2 SYGVKD. CDR3 DNA sequence: TGTGCCATCAGAGGACAGGGAAGAACTATCGAGCAGTACTTC. Translation gives CAIRGQGRTIEQYF.

This chain uses TRBV6-6 with TRBJ2-1; 8 bases are shared with TRBD1. The CDR3 runs 15 residues. The ends lost 5 bases at V and 3 bases at J; junction bases unmatched: 6. Germline lookup yields CDR1 MNHNY and CDR2 SVGAGI (reference sequence). In DNA form, the CDR3 reads TGTGCCAGCAGTGCAGACAGGGGACACTACAATGAGCAGTTCTTC. This translates into CASSADRGHYNEQFF.

V usage is TRBV18 and J usage is TRBJ1-2; no definite D call. Deletions cut 0 bases from V and 8 bases from J, with 10 bases between. The CDR3 totals 13 residues. The germline gives CDR1 KGHSH, CDR2 LQKENI. Here the CDR3 reads CASSPPGSGGYTF. CDR3 nucleotide sequence: TGTGCCAGCTCACCACCGGGCTCAGGAGGCTACACCTTC.

The chain joins TRBV2 to TRBJ2-1; 7 bases are a match to TRBD1. CDR1 SNHLY and CDR2 FYNNEI come from the germline V gene. After removal of 6 bases from V and 6 bases from J, the junction contained 2 bases not matched to a gene. This CDR3 contains 12 residues. CDR3: CASRGQLNEQFF. CDR3 DNA sequence: TGTGCCAGCAGGGGACAGCTCAATGAGCAGTTCTTC.

The gene calls are TRBV11-2 and TRBJ1-1; TRBD1 agrees at 9 bases. The ends lost 2 bases at V and 0 bases at J; junction bases unmatched: 7. Germline V gene lookup returns CDR1 SGHAT and CDR2 FQNNGV. There are 17 residues in the CDR3. CDR3 sequence: CASSLRAGQGMNTEAFF. The CDR3 bases are TGTGCCAGCAGCTTAAGGGCCGGACAGGGGATGAACACTGAAGCTTTCTTT.

This rearrangement joins TRBV5-1 to TRBJ1-1; possibly TRBD1 for D (5 bases). The ends were cut back, 4 bases at V and 2 bases at J, with 15 bases in the middle. Germline V CDR1 and CDR2: SGHRS, YFSETQ. The CDR3 loop spans 15 amino acids. This CDR3 reads CASSGGVTSNTEAFF. As DNA, the CDR3 is TGCGCCAGCAGCGGGGGGGTAACCTCCAACACTGAAGCTTTCTTT.

This clone was counted between two and nine times. The chain employs TRBV5-1 and TRBJ2-2; 8 bases map to TRBD2. The CDR3 runs 15 residues. With V trimmed by 7 bases and J by 1 base, 6 bases remained unmatched. Germline V gives CDR1 SGHRS, CDR2 YFSETQ. The CDR3 DNA reads TGCGCCAGCGCCCCCGCGGGGGGGAACACCGGGGAGCTGTTTTTT. Residues: CASAPAGGNTGELFF.

The V call is TRBV3-1 (or the pseudogene TRBV3-2), the J call TRBJ1-2, with D unresolved. The CDR3 length is 15 residues. Germline V CDR1 and CDR2: LGHDT, YNNKEL (reference sequence). The V end lost 0 bases, the J end lost 6 bases, and 14 bases lay between the germline ends. The DNA for the CDR3 is TGTGCCAGCAGCCAAGATTTCAGTTATCCGCATGGCTACACCTTC. Amino acid sequence: CASSQDFSYPHGYTF.